The clone carrying this T cell receptor beta chain is medium-sized in the sample. Its specificity is unknown. Using immunoSEQ multiplex PCR, the repertoire was profiled, and TCRdb retains in-frame clones only, with some absent. The data hold approximately 20,000 clones, with over 75% observed a single time. This sample stems from a study of untreated major depressive disorder. Excluded: major illness, comorbidity, regular medication, drug use, over 100 g alcohol weekly. The germline gives CDR1 SGHNT, CDR2 YYREEE (reference sequence). V lost 1 base, J lost 4 bases, and 14 bases lay in between. This CDR3 spans 15 amino acids. Points from the study as a whole: Compared with controls, depressed patients showed more TRBV05-01 (Vbeta 5.1) usage in CD4+ T cells. Three preselected Vbeta families were the sole sequencing comparisons.

Specimen: CD4+ T cells from PBMCs. V usage is TRBV5-4 and J usage is TRBJ1-2, with D possibly matching TRBD1 (6 bases). This receptor was taken from a woman younger than 45 in good health. CDR3: CASSLPQGGPYGYTF. Here the CDR3 DNA reads TGTGCCAGCAGCTTGCCACAGGGAGGGCCCTATGGCTACACCTTC.